This T cell receptor beta chain was found in a study of T cells after yellow fever vaccination. Overall study results and limits: Any FACS-sorted repertoire could hold abundant clonotypes that contaminate it from the bulk population. The secondary response peaked faster, at day 5 versus 15, but was weaker. A large majority of primary-vaccination clones showed up again after the booster (96% CD4, 85% to 90% CD8).

TCR cDNA was made by 5'RACE template switching, adding a universal primer site and UMIs. MiXCR, applied by TCRdb to the 5' RACE reads, yields one record per CDR3 protein. Found here are some 350,000 distinct CDR3 sequences, around 4.1% of them singletons; the top ten hold 20% to 30%. About this clonotype: Its matching antigen is unknown.

Trimming took 4 bases from V and 1 from J; bases not matched to a gene: 4. The CDR3 is 14 amino acids. This specimen consisted of PBMCs, obtained 5 days after the yellow fever booster vaccination. The clonotype comes from a young man who received the YFV17D yellow fever vaccine. The V and J genes are TRBV23-1 and TRBJ2-7; 7 bases map to TRBD1. TRBV23-1 has ORF status, its function being uncertain. The CDR3 coding sequence is TGCGCCAGCAGTCCCCGGGACAGTTCCTACGAGCAGTACGTC. It codes for CASSPRDSSYEQYV.